The following is a T cell receptor (beta chain) sequence with its context. Its recognized antigen is unknown. Base qualities are not at hand, and no much larger clone is one base apart. The trial excluded patients who had a history of autoimmune disease or who were on systemic immunosuppression. Peripheral blood for TCR sequencing was collected from all dose cohorts at baseline, on cycle 4 day 1, and on cycle 7 day 1. Samples came from an open-label, multicenter, first-in-human phase I dose-escalation trial of ivuxolimab. The trial enrolled adults with locally advanced or metastatic head and neck squamous cell, hepatocellular, melanoma or renal cell carcinoma. CD4+ and CD8+ T cells were sorted separately from peripheral blood before TCR sequencing. Genomic DNA was extracted from sorted cells for sequencing of the TCRbeta CDR3 region. The immunoSEQ Assay was used for sequencing of TCRbeta CDR3 regions. TCRdb limited this immuneACCESS table to in-frame rearrangements with V and J called. A share of clones is missing; checked studies link under half to unresolved V genes, and the rest is unexplained. This sample is represented by some 14,000 clones; less than 90% of them were singletons. Of the sample, under 80% is held by the ten largest clones.

The sample belongs to a study of OX40 agonist ivuxolimab in advanced cancers. Turning to the overall study: The costimulatory receptor OX40 (CD134) was targeted by ivuxolimab, a fully human IgG2 agonistic monoclonal antibody. The monotherapy dose-escalation portion (N of about 50 patients) of the phase I ivuxolimab trial is reported in the paper. Patients were allowed to have had prior anti-PD-1, anti-PD-L1 or anti-CTLA-4 therapy, and roughly 40% of the dose-escalation patients had previously received checkpoint inhibitors. Partial responses occurred in three dose-escalation patients, of whom one had hepatocellular carcinoma and two had cutaneous melanoma. Of the 52 patients in dose escalation, some 20 had hepatocellular carcinoma, approximately 15 had melanoma, 9 had renal cell carcinoma and 9 had head and neck cancer. Intravenous ivuxolimab was administered to patients every 2 weeks at six dose levels: 0.01, 0.1, 0.3, 1.5, 3 and 10 mg/kg. The dose-escalation cohort was about 83% male with a mean age of roughly 60 years, ranging from 23 to 79. Peripheral TCRbeta sequencing was intended to test whether TCR sequence diversity was altered and clonal T-cell expansion was caused by ivuxolimab.

Broader findings and caveats from the paper: Partial responders in the 0.1-3.0 mg/kg groups had among the lowest normalized peripheral clonal expansion, especially among CD8+ T cells. Low levels of normalized T-cell clonal expansion were also seen in some patients who did not respond. The antigen specificity of the clonally expanded peripheral T cells was not determined. After ivuxolimab, expanded clones were on average more numerous among CD8+ T cells than among CD4+ T cells. Clonal expansion of both CD4+ and CD8+ blood T cells was observed from baseline to week 6 at doses 0.1 to 3.0 mg/kg.

At the junction V is shortened by 1 base and J by 2 bases, with 12 bases in between. Sequences SGHVS (CDR1) and FNYEAQ (CDR2) are obtained from the germline V gene. The CDR3, from cysteine to phenylalanine, totals 15 residues. This entry keeps only the CDR3 DNA: 45 bases, framed from base 1. The chain employs TRBV7-6 and TRBJ2-7; a tentative D call is TRBD2 (6 bases match). The specimen comprised CD4+ or CD8+ T cells sorted from blood, sampled in a trial of the OX40 agonist ivuxolimab. The sequence came from an adult with an advanced solid tumor such as melanoma, head and neck, liver or kidney cancer. The CDR3 is CASSLDSGVTYEQYF. The nucleotides are TGTGCCAGCAGCTTAGATTCGGGGGTCACCTACGAGCAGTACTTC.